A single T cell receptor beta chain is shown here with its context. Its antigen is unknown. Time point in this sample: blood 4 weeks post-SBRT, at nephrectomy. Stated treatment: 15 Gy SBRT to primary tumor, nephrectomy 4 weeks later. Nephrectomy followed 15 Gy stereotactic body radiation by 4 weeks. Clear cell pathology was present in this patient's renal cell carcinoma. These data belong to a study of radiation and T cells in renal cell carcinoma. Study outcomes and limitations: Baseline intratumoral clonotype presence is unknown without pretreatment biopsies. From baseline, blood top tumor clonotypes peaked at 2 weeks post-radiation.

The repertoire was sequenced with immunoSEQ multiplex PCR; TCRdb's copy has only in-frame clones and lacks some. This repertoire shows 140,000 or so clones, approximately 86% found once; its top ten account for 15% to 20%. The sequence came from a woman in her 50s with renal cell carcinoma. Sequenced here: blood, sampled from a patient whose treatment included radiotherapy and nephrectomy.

The CDR3 loop is CASNRGHTNQPQHF. The DNA for the CDR3 is TGTGCCAGCAATAGGGGGCATACTAATCAGCCCCAGCATTTT. The gene calls are TRBV2 and TRBJ1-5, with 7 nucleotides matching TRBD1. The CDR3 sequence is 14 residues long. V was clipped by 7 bases and J by 4 bases; unmatched bases: 7. Germline V gives CDR1 SNHLY, CDR2 FYNNEI. The entire variable domain, with the rest obtained from reference TRBV2 and TRBJ1-5, is as follows: EPEVTQTPSHQVTQMGQEVILRCVPISNHLYFYWYRQILGQKVEFLVSFYNNEISEKSEIFDDQFSVERPDGSNFTLKIRSTKLEDSAMYFCASNRGHTNQPQHFGDGTRLSIL.